The 8 T cell receptor beta chains listed next were all sequenced from one sample in a study of cytomegalovirus exposure and HLA in healthy donors. Both 60 Vbeta primers and 13 Jbeta primers went into the PCR. Profiled with immunoSEQ multiplex PCR; TCRdb holds only in-frame clones, not every one. The sample holds about 130,000 clones, 80% seen once. Sequenced: PBMCs. These TCRs come from a woman aged 40 to 50 in good health and CMV-seronegative.

V gene TRBV7-9 combines with J gene TRBJ2-5; 7 bases map to TRBD2. V dropped 1 base and J dropped 2; count of bases not matched to a gene: 10. The CDR3 is 17 residues long. The germline V gene has CDR1 SEHNR and CDR2 FQNEAQ (reference sequence). CDR3 residues: CASSLDGGTPWQETQYF. CDR3 nucleotides: TGTGCCAGCAGCTTAGACGGGGGGACCCCGTGGCAAGAGACCCAGTACTTC.

The chain is built from TRBV9 and TRBJ1-1, with a possible D match to TRBD1 (6 bases). Germline values: CDR1 SGDLS, CDR2 YYNGEE. Trimming pared 3 bases from V and 10 bases from J, leaving 19 bases between. This CDR3 is built from 14 residues. The CDR3 spells CASSAVQGFQGAFF. Here the CDR3 DNA reads TGTGCCAGCAGCGCTGTACAGGGATTTCAGGGAGCTTTCTTT.

The V gene is TRBV6-6, the J gene TRBJ1-2; 12 nucleotides line up with TRBD1. The CDR3 runs to 15 residues. CDR1 is MNHNY and CDR2 is SVGAGI in the germline V gene (reference sequence). Trimming at V came to 5 bases and at J to 4 bases, leaving 5 bases not matched to a gene. The CDR3 nucleotides are TGTGCCAGCAGTAAGGGGACAGGGGGCGGCTATGGCTACACCTTC. Translation: CASSKGTGGGYGYTF.

The V gene is TRBV9, the J gene TRBJ2-7, with 10 bases fitting TRBD2. In germline, CDR1 is SGDLS, CDR2 YYNGEE. V lost 4 bases and J lost 1; bases outside the gene matches: 5. The CDR3 totals 15 residues. The CDR3 DNA is TGTGCCAGCAGCCTTAGCGGGGGGATGTCCTACGAGCAGTACTTC. It codes for CASSLSGGMSYEQYF.

This chain uses TRBV19 with TRBJ1-2; 8 positions agree with TRBD1. Looked up from germline, CDR1 is LNHDA and CDR2 is SQIVND (reference sequence). Trimming took 2 bases from V and 5 from J; bases not matched to a gene: 10. The CDR3 is 16 residues long. The CDR3 protein is CASSINGQGGRYGYTF. The CDR3, as DNA: TGTGCCAGTAGTATAAATGGACAGGGCGGAAGGTATGGCTACACCTTC.

This clone was picked up a small number of times. This chain connects TRBV6-5 to TRBJ1-1, with D uncertain. The CDR3 has 13 amino acids. Between the trimmed V and J ends, which lost 9 bases and 1 base, there was a span of 12 bases. Germline V gene sequence: CDR1 MNHEY, CDR2 SVGAGI. The CDR3 coding sequence is TGTGCCAGTTCGGACTCCTCGAACACTGAAGCTTTCTTT. Residues: CASSDSSNTEAFF.

This sequence joins TRBV25-1 and TRBJ1-2; tentative D call: TRBD1 (5 bases). This CDR3 region has 12 residues. Germline CDR1 is MGHDK and CDR2 is SYGVNS. Trimming left V 6 bases short and J 6 bases short, with 11 bases between. The CDR3, as DNA: TGTGCCAGCAGGGGAGGGGTAAATGGCTACACCTTC. It translates to CASRGGVNGYTF.

Written as DNA, the CDR3 is TGCGCCAGCAGCTTCGACAGGGGGCGAGATGAAAAACTGTTTTTT. This codes for CASSFDRGRDEKLFF. The chain recombines TRBV5-1 with TRBJ1-4; 10 bases agree with TRBD1. The CDR3 totals 15 residues. J gave up 6 bases and V 2 bases, and 4 bases lay outside the gene matches. Germline assignment: CDR1 SGHRS and CDR2 YFSETQ.